This TCR beta chain appears in the sequencing data of a study of cytomegalovirus exposure and HLA in healthy donors. The wider study: Among the 398 donors who were genotyped, approximately 84% fell in the genetic ancestry cluster that is associated with self-reported Caucasian donors.

J lost 5 bases, V lost 6 bases, and 4 bases had no gene match. This CDR3 spans 12 amino acids. The V gene's germline CDR1 is MNHNY and CDR2 SVGAGI (reference sequence). Amplification used 60 Vbeta primers and 13 Jbeta primers. The assay was immunoSEQ multiplex PCR, and TCRdb's table has in-frame clones only and misses some. The profile shows approximately 130,000 clones, 60% to 85% of them singletons. Sequenced material: PBMCs. The receptor comes from a middle-aged woman in good health and CMV-seronegative. The rearrangement joins TRBV6-6 to TRBJ2-7; TRBD2 aligns across 7 bases. The CDR3 reads CASRPTSDEQYF. The CDR3 nucleotides are TGTGCCAGCAGACCTACTAGCGACGAGCAGTACTTC.